The T cell receptor (beta chain) under discussion was sequenced for a study of cytotoxic CD8 clonotypes in ibrutinib-treated CLL. Sequenced by immunoSEQ multiplex PCR; TCRdb stores in-frame clones only, minus some. The sample lists some 310,000 clones, roughly 80% seen once, with roughly 7% in the top ten. This CDR3 spans 15 amino acids. V was clipped by 4 bases and J by 1 base, with 14 bases between them. Germline V gene data show CDR1 as LNHDA and CDR2 as SQIVND (reference sequence). This clone was seen just once. Sequenced material: PBMCs, taken before ibrutinib treatment. This clonotype was sampled from a human donor with chronic lymphocytic leukemia. The rearrangement uses TRBV19 and TRBJ2-7; D is ambiguous. CDR3 amino acids: CASSRRDTGSYEQYF. CDR3 coding DNA: TGTGCCAGTAGTAGGAGAGACACGGGTTCCTACGAGCAGTACTTC. Full variable domain (remainder filled in from reference TRBV19 and TRBJ2-7): DGGITQSPKYLFRKEGQNVTLSCEQNLNHDAMYWYRQDPGQGLRLIYYSQIVNDFQKGDIAEGYSVSREKKESFPLTVTSAQKNPTAFYLCASSRRDTGSYEQYFGPGTRLTVT.